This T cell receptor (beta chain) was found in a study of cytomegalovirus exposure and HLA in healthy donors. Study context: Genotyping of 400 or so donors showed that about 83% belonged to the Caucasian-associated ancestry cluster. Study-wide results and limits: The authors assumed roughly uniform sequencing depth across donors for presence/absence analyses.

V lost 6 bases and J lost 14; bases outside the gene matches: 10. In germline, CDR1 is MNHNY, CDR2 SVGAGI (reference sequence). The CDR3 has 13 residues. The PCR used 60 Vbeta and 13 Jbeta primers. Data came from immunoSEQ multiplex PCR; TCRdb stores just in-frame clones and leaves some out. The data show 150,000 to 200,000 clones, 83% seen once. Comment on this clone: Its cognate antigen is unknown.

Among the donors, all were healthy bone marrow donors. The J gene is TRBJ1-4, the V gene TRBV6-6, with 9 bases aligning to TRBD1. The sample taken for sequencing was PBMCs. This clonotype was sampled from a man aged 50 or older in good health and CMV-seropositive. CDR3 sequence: CASRAGTGSTLFF. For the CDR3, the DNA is TGTGCCAGCAGGGCCGGGACAGGGTCGACGCTGTTTTTT.